This note documents a single T cell receptor beta chain sequence. Antigen unknown. The CDR3 does not end in the conserved phenylalanine or tryptophan, so this is likely a read error. It is unclear where the CDR3 begins or ends on the DNA, so no DNA is shown, and the CDR3 is as TCRdb lists it. Both ends counted, the CDR3 spans 12 residues. CDR1 is SGHRS, CDR2 YFSETQ, per germline. Patients having Susac syndrome satisfied recently defined diagnostic criteria for definite or probable disease. This specimen comes from a study of CD8 T cells in Susac syndrome. The wider study: Active disease was present in six of the sequenced Susac syndrome patients, whereas roughly eight of them were in remission.

Random hexamers were used to reverse transcribe 0.5 to 1 ug of RNA. The authors amplified TCR beta CDR3 across 54 Vbeta and 13 Jbeta using immunoSEQ multiplex PCR. TCRdb re-derived calls from the immunoSEQ multiplex PCR reads in MiXCR, one entry per CDR3 protein. The sample comprises around 80,000 distinct CDR3 sequences, roughly 95% of which are singletons, and 0.41% rests with the top ten. Study-wide findings and caveats: It was acknowledged in the study that the number of individuals who were included in its TCR sequencing and HLA analysis was relatively small.

The receptor was isolated from a human donor with Susac syndrome. The sample taken for sequencing was CD8+ T cells from PBMCs. This chain uses TRBV5-1 with TRBJ2-7; the table's D gene call, TRBD1, was not cross checked with the DNA. The CDR3 is CASSYSSDGRPI.